This T cell receptor (beta chain) was obtained from a study of OX40 agonist ivuxolimab in advanced cancers. Overall study: Three individuals attained partial responses, comprising one hepatocellular carcinoma case and two cutaneous melanoma cases.

This CDR3 spans 16 amino acids. From germline, CDR1 is SQVTM and CDR2 ANQGSEA. Germline trimming cut 3 bases from V and 0 bases from J; bases unmatched to any gene: 7. The data were produced by immunoSEQ multiplex PCR, yet TCRdb's version contains in-frame clones alone and is incomplete. Among 73,000 or so clones, about 81% were seen once, and the ten largest hold 2% to 2.5%. J is TRBJ2-3 and V is TRBV29-1, with 9 bases identical to TRBD2. This receptor was obtained from an adult with an advanced solid tumor such as melanoma, head and neck, liver or kidney cancer. Sequences were derived from CD4+ or CD8+ T cells sorted from blood, sampled in a trial of the OX40 agonist ivuxolimab. The CDR3 loop reads CSVDQREVTSTDTQYF. The CDR3 coding sequence is TGCAGCGTTGACCAGCGGGAGGTAACTAGCACAGATACGCAGTATTTT.